This passage covers 14 T cell receptor beta chains from one sample sequenced in a study of beta chain features in type 1 diabetes. Study-wide results and limits: Among patients with Type 1 diabetes, TCRB CDR3s were moderately but significantly shorter in every one of the four CD4+ subsets.

The antigens for these receptors are not known. Expressed TCRB transcripts got sequenced, as all isolated RNA was reverse transcribed. Repertoires were generated with immunoSEQ multiplex PCR, while TCRdb's copy carries only in-frame clones and drops some. The table records 85,000 to 110,000 clones, roughly 28% of them present only once. The sample was central memory CD4+ T cells from blood. These receptors were collected from a woman between 18 and 29 years old with type 1 diabetes.

The chain combines TRBV19 with TRBJ2-2, with D possibly TRBD1 on 5 matching bases. Between the trimmed V and J ends, which lost 5 bases and 3 bases, there was a span of 19 bases. The CDR3 has 17 amino acids. The germline V gene encodes CDR1 LNHDA and CDR2 SQIVND (reference sequence). CDR3 DNA: TGTGCCAGTAGTGGATTAAGACAGCCAGCAGACACCGGGGAGCTGTTTTTT. It is translated as CASSGLRQPADTGELFF. The variable domain in full, with the rest retrieved from reference TRBV19 and TRBJ2-2, is DGGITQSPKYLFRKEGQNVTLSCEQNLNHDAMYWYRQDPGQGLRLIYYSQIVNDFQKGDIAEGYSVSREKKESFPLTVTSAQKNPTAFYLCASSGLRQPADTGELFFGEGSRLTVL.

The gene calls are TRBV29-1 and TRBJ1-2; TRBD1 might be the D (6 bases). This CDR3 spans 15 amino acids. Germline V gives CDR1 SQVTM, CDR2 ANQGSEA. Trimming removed 2 bases at V and 2 bases at J, with 15 bases between. This CDR3 is CSVEPRQVLNYGYTF. For the CDR3, the DNA is TGCAGCGTTGAACCTAGACAGGTTCTCAACTATGGCTACACCTTC.

The J gene is TRBJ2-1, the V gene TRBV6-6; 7 bases line up with TRBD1. The V gene end was trimmed by 6 bases and the J gene end by 4 bases; junction bases not matched to a gene: 6. CDR1 MNHNY and CDR2 SVGAGI come from the germline V gene (reference sequence). There are 14 residues in the CDR3. This CDR3 is CASRAGTDYNEQFF. The CDR3 region has the DNA TGTGCCAGCAGGGCCGGGACAGATTACAATGAGCAGTTCTTC.

This clone was counted only a few times. This chain links TRBV2 with TRBJ2-3, with 9 bases that match TRBD2. The CDR3 contains 16 residues. J gave up 2 bases and V 4 bases, and 7 bases lay outside the gene matches. The V gene's germline CDR1 is SNHLY and CDR2 FYNNEI. CDR3 in amino acids: CASSVPSGMDTDTQYF. The CDR3 coding sequence is TGTGCCAGCAGTGTCCCTAGCGGGATGGACACAGATACGCAGTATTTT.

The chain employs TRBV7-9 and TRBJ1-2; 8 bases agree with TRBD1. The CDR3 is 14 residues long. Per the germline V gene, CDR1 is SEHNR and CDR2 is FQNEAQ (reference sequence). The trim removed 4 bases at V and 7 bases at J, leaving 8 bases unmatched. The chain's CDR3 is CASSWTGSSSGYTF. CDR3 in DNA: TGTGCCAGCAGCTGGACAGGGTCCTCGTCTGGCTACACCTTC.

This clone was counted a few times. The V and J genes are TRBV2 and TRBJ2-4; 10 bases map to TRBD2. Unmatched junction bases numbered 7, after V lost 2 bases and J lost 0 bases. Germline V gene data show CDR1 as SNHLY and CDR2 as FYNNEI. This CDR3 has 18 amino acids. Here the CDR3 DNA reads TGTGCCAGCAGTGAAAGGCTAGCGGGAGACCTAGCCAAAAACATTCAGTACTTC. Its translation is CASSERLAGDLAKNIQYF.

The chain combines TRBV6-6 with TRBJ2-5; a weak D match, TRBD1 (6 bases). V was trimmed by 6 bases and J by 3 bases, leaving 14 bases between them. The germline V gene has CDR1 MNHNY and CDR2 SVGAGI (reference sequence). This CDR3 contains 14 residues. The CDR3, as DNA: TGTGCCAGCAGATTCAGAGGGGGAGAAGAGACCCAGTACTTC. This encodes CASRFRGGEETQYF.

This clone has only a few counts. This sequence joins TRBV7-2 and TRBJ2-3, with no clear D. V lost 3 bases and J 6 bases, leaving 7 bases between the germline ends. Germline V CDR1 and CDR2: SGHTA, FQGNSA. CDR3 size: 12 residues. The CDR3 coding sequence is TGTGCCAGCAGCTTGCGCAGGGATACGCAGTATTTT. Protein sequence: CASSLRRDTQYF.

The chain has TRBV25-1 and TRBJ1-1, with 8 bases identical to TRBD1. Germline V gene sequence: CDR1 MGHDK, CDR2 SYGVNS. This CDR3 comprises 16 residues. V lost 6 bases to trimming and J lost 1 base; unmatched junction nucleotides: 10. CDR3 DNA: TGTGCCAGCAGCGCTGCAGGGGGCTTAGGGAACACTGAAGCTTTCTTT. Translating gives CASSAAGGLGNTEAFF.

The J gene is TRBJ2-1, the V gene TRBV28; TRBD2 agrees at 7 bases. The CDR3 consists of 16 residues. CDR1 is MDHEN and CDR2 is SYDVKM in the germline V gene. Trimming cost V 6 bases and J 1 base; bases outside gene matches: 9. CDR3 nucleotides: TGTGCCAGCAGCATCACTAGCGTCTATTCCTACAATGAGCAGTTCTTC. Protein product: CASSITSVYSYNEQFF.

This sequence joins TRBV2 and TRBJ1-2; D gene uncertain. Per the germline V gene, CDR1 is SNHLY and CDR2 is FYNNEI. The CDR3 runs 15 residues. Between the trimmed V and J ends, which lost 6 bases and 4 bases, there was a span of 18 bases. The CDR3 is CASRTHANRAYGYTF. The CDR3 DNA follows: TGTGCCAGCAGGACTCATGCCAACCGCGCCTATGGCTACACCTTC.

This chain joins TRBV10-3 and TRBJ2-2, with 7 bases matching TRBD2. CDR1 and CDR2 (germline): ENHRY, SYGVKD. The CDR3 loop spans 16 amino acids. V dropped 4 bases and J dropped 4; count of bases not matched to a gene: 9. The CDR3 loop reads CAISGQQAGFTGELFF. Written as DNA, the CDR3 is TGTGCCATCAGTGGCCAACAAGCGGGATTCACCGGGGAGCTGTTTTTT.

This clone was detected only a few times. The chain couples TRBV5-1 to TRBJ2-2; 8 nucleotides match TRBD2. The J segment lost 0 bases and the V segment lost 6 bases, leaving 7 bases of the junction unmatched. The germline V gene encodes CDR1 SGHRS and CDR2 YFSETQ. The CDR3 sequence is 16 residues long. The CDR3 loop is CASTKSGSSNTGELFF. The CDR3 DNA is TGCGCCAGCACGAAAAGCGGGAGCTCGAACACCGGGGAGCTGTTTTTT.

The chain combines TRBV6-5 with TRBJ2-6, with D hard to call. CDR1 MNHEY and CDR2 SVGAGI come from the germline V gene. CDR3 length: 13 amino acids. V was clipped by 8 bases and J by 4 bases, with 9 bases between them. DNA for the CDR3: TGTGCCAGCGCGGAACCCGGGGCCAACGTCCTGACTTTC. Its translation is CASAEPGANVLTF.